Below, 14 T cell receptor beta chains from the same sample are listed, as sequenced in a study of identical twins. MiXCR, applied by TCRdb to the 5' RACE reads, yields one record per CDR3 protein. The table has 250,000 to 300,000 distinct CDR3 sequences, around 8% seen once; the top ten hold roughly 3%. A further study also used this sample, focusing on yellow fever vaccine responses in identical twins.

The sequenced sample consisted of CD8+ T cells sorted from blood. The receptors originated from a woman aged 18-29 years in good health.

In its sample, this clonotype was seen many times. The chain combines TRBV3-1 with TRBJ1-1; D ambiguous. Germline V gene lookup returns CDR1 LGHDT and CDR2 YNNKEL (reference sequence). CDR3 length equals 15 residues. V dropped 0 bases and J dropped 1 base, with 9 bases sitting between them. The CDR3 here is CASSQDEGWNTEAFF. The CDR3 DNA follows: TGTGCCAGCAGCCAAGATGAGGGATGGAACACTGAAGCTTTCTTT.

The V and J genes are TRBV20-1 and TRBJ2-1, with a tentative D call TRBD1 (5 bases). Trimming took 2 bases from V and 6 from J, leaving 14 bases between them. CDR1 and CDR2 from the germline V gene are DFQATT and SNEGSKA (reference sequence). This CDR3 has 14 residues. The CDR3 DNA reads as TGCAGTGCTAGATTCAGGGTTGAGATCAATGAGCAGTTCTTC. Amino acids: CSARFRVEINEQFF.

This clonotype was counted at least ten times. The chain recombines TRBV4-2 with TRBJ1-5; D remains unclear. The germline V gene has CDR1 LGHNA and CDR2 YNFKEQ. V dropped 0 bases and J dropped 1 base, with 7 bases sitting between them. This CDR3 contains 15 residues. CDR3 DNA sequence: TGTGCCAGCAGCCAAGAGATACAGAGCAATCAGCCCCAGCATTTT. It is translated as CASSQEIQSNQPQHF.

As regards this clonotype: An end of the junction differs from the germline gene, which may be a read error. The V and J genes are TRBV20-1 and TRBJ1-3; no clear D gene. Per the germline V gene, CDR1 is DFQATT and CDR2 is SNEGSKA (reference sequence). CDR3 length equals 13 residues. DNA for the CDR3: TGCAGTGCCAGAGGTTCCATAGAAGACACCATATATTTT. Residues: CSARGSIEDTIYF.

The chain couples TRBV5-6 to TRBJ2-3; D gene ambiguous. CDR3 length: 13 residues. CDR1 is SGHDT and CDR2 is YYEEEE in the germline V gene. With 4 bases removed from V and 0 bases from J, the gap between germline ends came to 6 bases. The DNA for the CDR3 is TGTGCCAGCAGCCCGCACAGCACAGATACGCAGTATTTT. This sequence encodes CASSPHSTDTQYF.

The sample holds many counts of this clonotype. V gene TRBV4-3 combines with J gene TRBJ2-1; 9 bases are shared with TRBD2. With 3 bases clipped from V and 10 bases from J, the junction kept 13 bases outside the gene matches. Germline V gene data show CDR1 as LGHNA and CDR2 as YSLEER. The CDR3 loop spans 16 amino acids. CDR3 loop: CASSHDFSGSTWEQFF. The CDR3, as DNA: TGCGCCAGCAGCCATGATTTTAGCGGGAGTACCTGGGAGCAGTTCTTC.

This clonotype was seen at least ten times. The chain joins TRBV12-3 or TRBV12-4 to TRBJ2-1; TRBD2 aligns across 8 bases. The CDR3 is 16 amino acids. With V trimmed by 5 bases and J by 2 bases, 8 bases remained unmatched. CDR3 sequence (DNA): TGTGCCAGCAGTACCACCGGGACTAGAACCTACAATGAGCAGTTCTTC. Protein: CASSTTGTRTYNEQFF.

Worth noting for this clonotype: A read error may produce the germline difference seen at one junction end. This chain links TRBV10-3 with TRBJ2-7, with 7 bases matching TRBD1. Germline-derived CDR1 and CDR2 are ENHRY and SYGVKD. The CDR3 runs 16 residues. Written as DNA, the CDR3 is TGTGCCATCAGTGAGTTCCTCGACAGGGCCACCTACGAGCACTACTTC. Encoded protein: CAISEFLDRATYEHYF.

In this sample, this clonotype turned up many times. This rearrangement joins TRBV19 to TRBJ1-5; no reliable D call. This CDR3 comprises 14 residues. Germline assignment: CDR1 LNHDA and CDR2 SQIVND (reference sequence). V was clipped by 1 base and J by 0 bases, with 4 bases between them. CDR3 DNA sequence: TGTGCCAGTAGTATAGGACATAGCAATCAGCCCCAGCATTTT. Translation: CASSIGHSNQPQHF.

This rearrangement joins TRBV6-2 or TRBV6-3 to TRBJ1-5, with D uncertain. There are 16 residues in the CDR3. CDR1 is MNHEY and CDR2 is SVGEGT in the germline V gene. Trimming shortened V by 4 bases and J by 0 bases, and 13 bases separated the two germline ends. The CDR3 nucleotides are TGTGCCAGCAGTTCAGGAGACGGGTTTAGCAATCAGCCCCAGCATTTT. It is translated as CASSSGDGFSNQPQHF.

The chain joins TRBV9 to TRBJ2-7; tentatively, D is TRBD1 (6 bases). This CDR3 region has 15 residues. The germline CDR1 and CDR2 sequences are SGDLS and YYNGEE. Trimming left V 4 bases short and J 5 bases short, with 19 bases between. CDR3 in DNA: TGTGCCAGCAGCCCTCGCCCCGACAGGCCCCACGAGCAGTACTTC. As protein: CASSPRPDRPHEQYF.

This clonotype was found many times. The rearrangement uses TRBV7-9 and TRBJ2-1; a possible D gene is TRBD2 (5 bases). CDR3 size: 15 residues. Looked up from germline, CDR1 is SEHNR and CDR2 is FQNEAQ (reference sequence). The V end was cut by 3 bases, the J end by 0 bases, with 9 bases between. In DNA form, the CDR3 reads TGTGCCAGCAGCTTTGCGGGTAGCTCCTACAATGAGCAGTTCTTC. It translates to CASSFAGSSYNEQFF.

This clonotype showed up just a few times. The V call is TRBV9, the J call TRBJ2-7; D perhaps matches TRBD1 (6 bases). The CDR3 is 18 amino acids. Trimming took 4 bases from V and 2 from J, leaving 25 bases between them. The V gene's germline CDR1 is SGDLS and CDR2 YYNGEE. The DNA for the CDR3 is TGTGCCAGCAGCCCCTTCGGACAGATCCGCGCTGGGACCTACGAGCAGTACTTC. Translating it yields CASSPFGQIRAGTYEQYF.

This clonotype has ten or more counts. The genes are TRBV9 and TRBJ2-7; D uncertain. The germline V gene encodes CDR1 SGDLS and CDR2 YYNGEE. The CDR3 extends over 17 amino acids. Trimming pared 4 bases from V and 4 bases from J, leaving 24 bases between. CDR3: CASSPTRALPHWYEQYF. CDR3 sequence (DNA): TGTGCCAGCAGCCCAACTCGGGCGCTACCTCATTGGTACGAGCAGTACTTC.